The clone carrying this TCR beta chain was observed a handful of times. Produced via immunoSEQ multiplex PCR; TCRdb's table is partial and in-frame only. The sample comprises around 160,000 clones, over 70% of which are singletons, and 11% rests with the top ten. The data derive from a study of blood T cell repertoires in COVID-19. Ages ranged from about 18 to 100 years, with residence in some 25 US areas. Among Cohort 3 donors, those recovered had two negative PCRs, clearance, or symptom resolution. Sequenced sample: PBMCs or T cells enriched from blood (not recorded which). This clonotype was obtained from a man between 45 and 60 years old who had recovered from COVID-19.

The DNA of the CDR3 is TGTGCCAGCAGTGATTACGGGGGAGGGTACGAGCAGTACTTC. Residues: CASSDYGGGYEQYF. V gene TRBV25-1 combines with J gene TRBJ2-7; 7 positions match TRBD2. CDR1 and CDR2 from the germline V gene are MGHDK and SYGVNS. The CDR3 runs to 14 residues. V shed 3 bases, J shed 4 bases, and the junction held 6 bases outside the gene matches.